These 26 T cell receptor beta chains were sequenced from one sample in a study of T cell responses to AZD1222 COVID-19 vaccine. Data came from immunoSEQ multiplex PCR; TCRdb stores just in-frame clones and leaves some out. The sample contains some 80,000 clones, approximately 88% of which appear only once. The input for sequencing was peripheral blood, taken 28 days after the second dose of the MenACWY control vaccine. Receptors were obtained from an adult who received the MenACWY meningococcal vaccine as a control.

The chain recombines TRBV2 with TRBJ2-2; TRBD2 aligns across 13 bases. CDR1 SNHLY and CDR2 FYNNEI come from the germline V gene. The CDR3 runs 16 residues. Unmatched junction bases numbered 4, after V lost 5 bases and J lost 4 bases. CDR3 protein: CASSLRTSGGTGELFF. CDR3 nucleotide sequence: TGTGCCAGCAGTCTTAGGACTAGCGGGGGCACCGGGGAGCTGTTTTTT.

This clone was seen a handful of times. The gene calls are TRBV7-9 and TRBJ1-1; unclear D gene. The V and J ends lost 1 base and 1 base respectively, with 7 bases between them. CDR3 length equals 14 residues. CDR1 is SEHNR and CDR2 is FQNEAQ in the germline V gene (reference sequence). CDR3 sequence (DNA): TGTGCCAGCAGCTTAGTCAGCAGGAACACTGAAGCTTTCTTT. Translated, it gives CASSLVSRNTEAFF.

This rearrangement joins TRBV6-5 to TRBJ1-5; D is undetermined. Deletions cut 2 bases from V and 11 bases from J, with 13 bases between. Germline-derived CDR1 and CDR2 are MNHEY and SVGAGI. The CDR3 is 13 amino acids. The DNA for the CDR3 is TGTGCCAGCAGTTACCGGGTGGGAGAAGCCCAGCATTTT. Residues: CASSYRVGEAQHF.

The chain employs TRBV4-3 and TRBJ1-2; D remains unclear. The CDR3 extends over 15 amino acids. Germline loops: CDR1 LGHNA, CDR2 YSLEER. Between the trimmed V and J ends, which lost 0 bases and 5 bases, there was a span of 13 bases. As DNA, the CDR3 is TGCGCCAGCAGCCAAGATGTGGAAGGGAGGTATGGCTACACCTTC. It specifies CASSQDVEGRYGYTF.

V gene TRBV12-3 or TRBV12-4 combines with J gene TRBJ1-1; no firm D call. Trimming took 2 bases from V and 0 from J, leaving 4 bases between them. CDR3 length: 13 residues. CDR3 amino acids: CASSLLLNTEAFF. The CDR3 nucleotides read TGTGCCAGCAGTTTACTGTTGAACACTGAAGCTTTCTTT.

This sequence joins TRBV30 and TRBJ1-1; TRBD1 is a possible D gene (6 bases). The CDR3 totals 11 residues. The V and J ends lost 0 bases and 11 bases respectively, with 10 bases between them. The V gene's germline CDR1 is GTSNPN and CDR2 SVGIG (reference sequence). Here the CDR3 reads CAWSVGGGAFF. CDR3 in DNA: TGTGCCTGGAGTGTAGGGGGGGGTGCTTTCTTT.

This chain links TRBV3-1 (or the pseudogene TRBV3-2) with TRBJ1-2; 7 bases align to TRBD1. The junction had 9 bases not matched to a gene; V was cut back by 1 base and J by 7 bases. CDR1 and CDR2 (germline): LGHDT, YNNKEL (reference sequence). The CDR3 has 15 residues. CDR3 in DNA: TGTGCCAGCAGCCAAGCAGGGGGGTCGTCTAGTGGCTACACCTTC. Translation: CASSQAGGSSSGYTF.

The chain is built from TRBV7-8 and TRBJ1-6, with a tentative D call TRBD1 (6 bases). This CDR3 contains 16 residues. Trimming left V 4 bases short and J 7 bases short, with 17 bases between. CDR1 is SGHVS, CDR2 FQNEAQ, per germline. CDR3 bases: TGTGCCAGCAGCTCAGGGGCCAGGGAGGTGAATTCACCCCTCCACTTT. It is translated as CASSSGAREVNSPLHF.

This chain uses TRBV6-5 with TRBJ1-4, with D unresolved. Deletions cut 0 bases from V and 6 bases from J, with 14 bases between. There are 16 residues in the CDR3. The germline gives CDR1 MNHEY, CDR2 SVGAGI. This CDR3 reads CASSYSGRRRDEKLFF. The DNA for the CDR3 is TGTGCCAGCAGTTACTCTGGGCGAAGGAGGGATGAAAAACTGTTTTTT.

The chain employs TRBV30 and TRBJ2-7, with 12 positions matching TRBD2. With V trimmed by 0 bases and J by 6 bases, 3 bases remained unmatched. The CDR3 spans 14 residues. CDR1 GTSNPN and CDR2 SVGIG come from the germline V gene (reference sequence). The CDR3 spells CAWSVGGLAGEQYF. CDR3 bases: TGTGCCTGGAGTGTAGGGGGACTAGCGGGCGAGCAGTACTTC.

This chain uses TRBV5-5 with TRBJ1-4; weak D call: TRBD1 (5 bases). Trimming took 0 bases from V and 5 from J, leaving 14 bases between them. The germline gives CDR1 SGHKS, CDR2 YYEKEE (reference sequence). The CDR3 has 16 amino acids. CDR3 sequence: CASSLEQAGRNEKLFF. CDR3 nucleotides: TGTGCCAGCAGCTTGGAACAGGCGGGTCGGAATGAAAAACTGTTTTTT. The entire variable domain, with the rest obtained from reference TRBV5-5 and TRBJ1-4, is as follows: DAGVTQSPTHLIKTRGQQVTLRCSPISGHKSVSWYQQVLGQGPQFIFQYYEKEERGRGNFPDRFSARQFPNYSSELNVNALLLGDSALYLCASSLEQAGRNEKLFFGSGTQLSVL.

This chain links TRBV14 with TRBJ2-7, with 11 bases fitting TRBD1. Germline V gene lookup returns CDR1 SGHDN and CDR2 FVKESK. The V and J ends lost 4 bases and 2 bases, in that order; junction bases with no gene match: 4. The CDR3 has 15 amino acids. DNA for the CDR3: TGTGCCAGCAGCCGAGGACAGGGGGCAACCTACGAGCAGTACTTC. Translation: CASSRGQGATYEQYF.

This sequence joins TRBV6-5 and TRBJ1-3, with TRBD1 matching 10 bases. Germline CDR1 reads MNHEY; CDR2 reads SVGAGI. The CDR3 extends over 15 amino acids. With V trimmed by 6 bases and J by 4 bases, 6 bases remained unmatched. The CDR3 bases are TGTGCCAGCAGCTATGACAGGGGGCGAGGAAACACCATATATTTT. Translated, it gives CASSYDRGRGNTIYF.

The rearrangement links TRBV6-2 or TRBV6-3 to TRBJ1-5; D not resolved. V was shortened by 5 bases and J by 6 bases, with 17 bases between the two germline ends. The CDR3 totals 15 residues. CDR1 is MNHEY and CDR2 is SVGEGT in the germline V gene. CDR3 region: CASSPGRGIVQPQHF. The DNA for the CDR3 is TGTGCCAGCAGTCCCGGGAGAGGGATAGTTCAGCCCCAGCATTTT.

This clone was found a few times. This chain joins TRBV7-8 and TRBJ2-7; 8 positions match TRBD2. The CDR3 covers 14 residues. J lost 0 bases, V lost 5 bases, and 3 bases had no gene match. Germline V lookup: CDR1 SGHVS, CDR2 FQNEAQ. CDR3 bases: TGTGCCAGCAGCCCCGGGGGGGTCTCCTACGAGCAGTACTTC. Its protein product is CASSPGGVSYEQYF.

The chain carries TRBV5-4 and TRBJ2-3; D possibly corresponds to TRBD2 (6 bases). Per the germline V gene, CDR1 is SGHNT and CDR2 is YYREEE (reference sequence). There are 14 residues in the CDR3. Deletions cut 4 bases from V and 6 bases from J, with 15 bases between. The CDR3 DNA is TGTGCCAGCAGCCCGGGGGAGGTGAAGGATACGCAGTATTTT. This codes for CASSPGEVKDTQYF. Together with reference TRBV5-4 and TRBJ2-3, the CDR3 gives the full variable domain: ETGVTQSPTHLIKTRGQQVTLRCSSQSGHNTVSWYQQALGQGPQFIFQYYREEENGRGNFPPRFSGLQFPNYSSELNVNALELDDSALYLCASSPGEVKDTQYFGPGTRLTVL.

This rearrangement joins TRBV12-3 or TRBV12-4 to TRBJ1-2, with D perhaps matching TRBD1 (6 bases). V was trimmed by 7 bases and J by 7 bases, leaving 13 bases between them. The CDR3 is made up of 12 amino acids. For the CDR3, the DNA is TGTGCCAGCACCTCGACAGGTTCTGGCTACACCTTC. Translating it yields CASTSTGSGYTF.

The chain has TRBV5-1 and TRBJ1-2, with D possibly being TRBD1 (5 bases). In germline, CDR1 is SGHRS, CDR2 YFSETQ. The V end was cut by 0 bases, the J end by 8 bases, with 14 bases between. The length of the CDR3 is 14 residues. The CDR3 loop is CASSLAPGSGGYTF. The CDR3 nucleotides read TGCGCCAGCAGCTTGGCCCCAGGGTCGGGGGGCTACACCTTC.

V and J are TRBV19 and TRBJ1-2; TRBD1 matches at 10 bases. The germline gives CDR1 LNHDA, CDR2 SQIVND (reference sequence). J gave up 8 bases and V 2 bases, and 5 bases lay outside the gene matches. The CDR3 spans 14 residues. The CDR3 DNA is TGTGCCAGTAGTATACCCGGGACAGGGGACGGCTACACCTTC. Its protein product is CASSIPGTGDGYTF.

The V and J genes are TRBV5-4 and TRBJ1-1; maybe TRBD1 (5 bases). The germline V gene encodes CDR1 SGHNT and CDR2 YYREEE (reference sequence). This CDR3 spans 14 amino acids. Trimming took off 4 bases at V and 2 bases at J, with 12 bases between the two ends. CDR3 DNA sequence: TGTGCCAGCAGCGACGGGACGGCAAACACTGAAGCTTTCTTT. This encodes CASSDGTANTEAFF.

The rearrangement links TRBV2 to TRBJ1-2; possible D gene TRBD1, 6 bases. V was pared by 6 bases and J by 7 bases, with 12 bases between. There are 12 residues in the CDR3. Germline CDR1 SNHLY, CDR2 FYNNEI. The DNA of the CDR3 is TGTGCCAGCAGGGGGGACAATCCTGGCTACACCTTC. Protein sequence: CASRGDNPGYTF.

The chain employs TRBV6-6 and TRBJ1-4; TRBD1 matches at 8 bases. The CDR3 extends over 14 amino acids. The J segment lost 4 bases and the V segment lost 8 bases, leaving 6 bases of the junction unmatched. From germline, CDR1 is MNHNY and CDR2 SVGAGI (reference sequence). The CDR3 region has the DNA TGTGCCAGCGCCCCGACAGGGGTTAATGAAAAACTGTTTTTT. Translation gives CASAPTGVNEKLFF.

The gene calls are TRBV3-1 (or the pseudogene TRBV3-2) and TRBJ1-3; D gene unclear. V lost 1 base to trimming and J lost 0 bases, with 7 bases between them. The CDR3 is made up of 15 amino acids. Germline V CDR1 and CDR2: LGHDT, YNNKEL (reference sequence). This CDR3 reads CASSQGLFSGNTIYF. CDR3 in DNA: TGTGCCAGCAGCCAAGGACTATTCTCTGGAAACACCATATATTTT.

V and J are TRBV2 and TRBJ2-1; 12 bases match TRBD2. Germline assignment: CDR1 SNHLY and CDR2 FYNNEI. After removal of 6 bases from V and 4 bases from J, the junction contained 4 bases not matched to a gene. CDR3 length: 15 amino acids. The CDR3 here is CASREGLAGYNEQFF. CDR3 coding DNA: TGTGCCAGCAGAGAGGGACTAGCGGGTTACAATGAGCAGTTCTTC.

This clone has a handful of counts. V gene TRBV19 combines with J gene TRBJ1-6, with a weak D call TRBD1 (5 bases). Germline CDR1 is LNHDA and CDR2 is SQIVND (reference sequence). The length of the CDR3 is 13 residues. V was pared by 8 bases and J by 7 bases, with 12 bases between. CDR3 in amino acids: CASAGPGNSPLHF. The CDR3, as DNA: TGTGCCAGTGCAGGGCCCGGCAATTCACCCCTCCACTTT.

This chain links TRBV24-1 with TRBJ1-5; D unclear. This CDR3 has 12 amino acids. CDR1 KGHDR and CDR2 SFDVKD come from the germline V gene. Trimming stripped 4 bases from V and 7 bases from J, with 7 bases between. CDR3 coding DNA: TGTGCCACCAGTGAACGCGGACAGCCCCAGCATTTT. Protein: CATSERGQPQHF.